This T cell receptor beta chain was found in a study of cytomegalovirus exposure and HLA in healthy donors. This PCR relied on a set of 60 Vbeta primers and 13 Jbeta primers. The protocol was immunoSEQ multiplex PCR, while the TCRdb copy is restricted to in-frame clones and leaves out a portion. The sample has 90,000 to 110,000 clones; approximately 69% are singletons. This clone was counted between two and nine times. The antigen remains unidentified. The CDR3 is 13 amino acids. V lost 4 bases to trimming and J lost 7 bases; unmatched junction nucleotides: 2. CDR1 is MNHNS, CDR2 SASEGT, per germline. Whole-study results and caveats: Segments of the TCR beta V type were, in most cases, productive about 87% or about 30% of the time in an earlier analysis. Most likely, a cluster of highly shared sequence variants arose as a sequencing artifact.

V usage is TRBV6-1 and J usage is TRBJ1-4; 8 bases match TRBD1. Source material: PBMCs. The clonotype was recovered from a young man in good health and CMV-seronegative. The CDR3, as DNA: TGTGCCAGCAGTGCAGGGGGCGGTGAAAAACTGTTTTTT. Protein: CASSAGGGEKLFF.